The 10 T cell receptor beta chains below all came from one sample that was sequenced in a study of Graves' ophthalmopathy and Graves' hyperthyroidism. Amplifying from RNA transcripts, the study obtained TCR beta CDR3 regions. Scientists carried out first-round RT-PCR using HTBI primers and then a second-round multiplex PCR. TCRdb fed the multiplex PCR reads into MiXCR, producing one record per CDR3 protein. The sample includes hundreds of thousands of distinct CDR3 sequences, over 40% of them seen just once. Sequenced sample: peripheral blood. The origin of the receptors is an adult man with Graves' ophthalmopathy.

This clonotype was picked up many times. The CDR3 is CSVDRAGSYEQYF. For the CDR3, the DNA is TGCAGCGTGGACAGGGCAGGCTCCTACGAGCAGTACTTC. The V and J genes are TRBV29-1 and TRBJ2-7; 8 bases line up with TRBD1. Unmatched junction bases numbered 4, after V lost 6 bases and J lost 0 bases. Germline CDR1 reads SQVTM; CDR2 reads ANQGSEA. The CDR3 sequence is 13 residues long.

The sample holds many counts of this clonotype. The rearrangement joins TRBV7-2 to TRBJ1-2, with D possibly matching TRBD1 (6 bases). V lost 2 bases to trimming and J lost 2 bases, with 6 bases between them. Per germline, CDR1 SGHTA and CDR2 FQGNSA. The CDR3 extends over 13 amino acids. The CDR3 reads CASSLQGNYGYTF. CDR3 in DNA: TGTGCCAGCAGCTTACAGGGGAACTATGGCTACACCTTC.

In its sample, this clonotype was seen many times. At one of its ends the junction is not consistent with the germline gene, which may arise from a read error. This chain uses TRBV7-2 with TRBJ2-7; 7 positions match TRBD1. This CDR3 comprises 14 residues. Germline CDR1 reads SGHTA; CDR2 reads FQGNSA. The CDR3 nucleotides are TGTGCCAGCACCTTAGGGACAGCAGATTACGAGCAGTACTTC. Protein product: CASTLGTADYEQYF.

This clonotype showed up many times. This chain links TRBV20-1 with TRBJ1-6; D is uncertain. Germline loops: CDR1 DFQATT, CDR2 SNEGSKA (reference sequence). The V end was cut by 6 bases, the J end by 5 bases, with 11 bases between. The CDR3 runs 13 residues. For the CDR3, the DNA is TGCAGTGCGTCGGACGGAAATAATTCACCCCTCCACTTT. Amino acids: CSASDGNNSPLHF.

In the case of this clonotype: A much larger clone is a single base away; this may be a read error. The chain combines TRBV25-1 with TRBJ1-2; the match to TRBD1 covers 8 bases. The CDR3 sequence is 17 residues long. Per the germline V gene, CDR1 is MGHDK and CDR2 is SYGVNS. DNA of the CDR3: TGTACCAGCAGCTCTAAGACCTGGACAGGGCCTAACTATGGCTACACCTTC. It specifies CTSSSKTWTGPNYGYTF.

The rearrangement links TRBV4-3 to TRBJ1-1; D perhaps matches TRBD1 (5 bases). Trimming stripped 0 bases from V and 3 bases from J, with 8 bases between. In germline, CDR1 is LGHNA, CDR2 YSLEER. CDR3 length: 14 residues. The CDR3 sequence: CASSQEWGDTEAFF. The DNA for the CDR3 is TGCGCCAGCAGCCAAGAGTGGGGGGACACTGAAGCTTTCTTT.

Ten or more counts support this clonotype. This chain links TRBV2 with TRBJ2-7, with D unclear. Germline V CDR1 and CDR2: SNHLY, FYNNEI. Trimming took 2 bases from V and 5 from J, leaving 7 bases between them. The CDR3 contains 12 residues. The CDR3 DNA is TGTGCCAGCAGTGAATCTTTACACGAGCAGTACTTC. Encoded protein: CASSESLHEQYF.

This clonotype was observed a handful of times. CDR3 sequence: CASNWGLSSYNSPLHF. CDR3 DNA: TGTGCCAGCAATTGGGGGCTTAGCTCCTATAATTCACCCCTCCACTTT. The J gene is TRBJ1-6, the V gene TRBV25-1; TRBD1 is a possible D gene (6 bases). The V end lost 7 bases, the J end lost 0 bases, and 13 bases lay between the germline ends. The germline CDR1 and CDR2 sequences are MGHDK and SYGVNS. The CDR3 loop spans 16 amino acids.

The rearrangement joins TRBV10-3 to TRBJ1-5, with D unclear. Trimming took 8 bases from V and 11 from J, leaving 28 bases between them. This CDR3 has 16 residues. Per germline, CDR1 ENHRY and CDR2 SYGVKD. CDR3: CAIGSSGRGEVETQHF. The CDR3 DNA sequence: TGTGCCATCGGGTCGAGCGGGAGAGGCGAAGTAGAGACCCAGCATTTT.

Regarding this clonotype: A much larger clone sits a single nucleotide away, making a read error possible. The CDR3 loop is CASREATEALF. CDR3 nucleotides: TGTGCCAGCAGAGAAGCCACTGAAGCTCTCTTT. The chain recombines TRBV7-9 with TRBJ1-1; D uncertain. This CDR3 is 11 amino acids long. Germline-derived CDR1 and CDR2 are SEHNR and FQNEAQ (reference sequence).